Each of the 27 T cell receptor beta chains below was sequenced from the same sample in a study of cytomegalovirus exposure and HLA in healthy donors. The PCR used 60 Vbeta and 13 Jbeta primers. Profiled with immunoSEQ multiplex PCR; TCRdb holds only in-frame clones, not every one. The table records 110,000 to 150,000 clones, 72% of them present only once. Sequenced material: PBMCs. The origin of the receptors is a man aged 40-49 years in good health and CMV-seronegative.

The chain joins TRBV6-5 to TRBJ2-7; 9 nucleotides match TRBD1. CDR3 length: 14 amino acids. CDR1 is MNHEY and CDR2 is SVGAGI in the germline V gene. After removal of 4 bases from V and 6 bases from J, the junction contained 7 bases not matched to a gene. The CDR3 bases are TGTGCCAGCAGTTGGGGACAGGGAGTCGGCGAGCAGTACTTC. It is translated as CASSWGQGVGEQYF.

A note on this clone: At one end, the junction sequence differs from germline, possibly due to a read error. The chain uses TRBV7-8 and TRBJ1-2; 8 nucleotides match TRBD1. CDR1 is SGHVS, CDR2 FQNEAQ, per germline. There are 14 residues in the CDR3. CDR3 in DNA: TGTGCCAGCAGCTTAGGGCAGGGGGCTAAGGGCTACCCCTTC. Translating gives CASSLGQGAKGYPF.

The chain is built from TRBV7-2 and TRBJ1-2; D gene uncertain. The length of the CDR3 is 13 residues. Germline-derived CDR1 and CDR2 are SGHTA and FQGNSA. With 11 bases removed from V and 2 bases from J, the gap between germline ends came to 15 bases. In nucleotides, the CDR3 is TGTGCCCGCGGGAACATCGAAAACTATGGCTACACCTTC. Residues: CARGNIENYGYTF. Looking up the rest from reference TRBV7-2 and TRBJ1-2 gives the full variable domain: GAGVSQSPSNKVTEKGKDVELRCDPISGHTALYWYRQSLGQGLEFLIYFQGNSAPDKSGLPSDRFSAERTGGSVSTLTIQRTQQEDSAVYLCARGNIENYGYTFGSGTRLTVV.

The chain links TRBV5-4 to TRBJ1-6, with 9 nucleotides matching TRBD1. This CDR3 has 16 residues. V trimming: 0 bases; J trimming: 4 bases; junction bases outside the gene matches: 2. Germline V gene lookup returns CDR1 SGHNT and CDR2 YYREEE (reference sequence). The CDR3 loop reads CASSLDRGRYNSPLHF. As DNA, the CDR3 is TGTGCCAGCAGCTTGGACAGGGGGCGGTATAATTCACCCCTCCACTTT.

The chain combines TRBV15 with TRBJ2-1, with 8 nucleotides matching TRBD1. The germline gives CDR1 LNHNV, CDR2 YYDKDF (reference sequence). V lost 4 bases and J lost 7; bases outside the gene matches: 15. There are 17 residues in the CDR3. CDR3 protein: CATSKPWGGQGDNEQFF. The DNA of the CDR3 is TGTGCCACCAGCAAACCTTGGGGCGGACAGGGAGATAATGAGCAGTTCTTC.

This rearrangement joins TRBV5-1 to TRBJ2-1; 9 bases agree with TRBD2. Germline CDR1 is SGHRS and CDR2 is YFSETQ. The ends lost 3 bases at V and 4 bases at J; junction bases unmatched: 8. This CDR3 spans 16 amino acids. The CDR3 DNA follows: TGCGCCAGCAGCTGGGAGCTAGCGGGACGGTACAATGAGCAGTTCTTC. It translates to CASSWELAGRYNEQFF.

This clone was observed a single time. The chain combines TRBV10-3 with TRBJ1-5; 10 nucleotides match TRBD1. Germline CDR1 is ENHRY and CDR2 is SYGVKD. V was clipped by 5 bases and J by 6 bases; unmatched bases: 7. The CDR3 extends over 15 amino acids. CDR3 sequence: CAISPGQGQGQPQHF. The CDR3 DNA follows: TGTGCCATCAGTCCGGGACAGGGGCAGGGTCAGCCCCAGCATTTT.

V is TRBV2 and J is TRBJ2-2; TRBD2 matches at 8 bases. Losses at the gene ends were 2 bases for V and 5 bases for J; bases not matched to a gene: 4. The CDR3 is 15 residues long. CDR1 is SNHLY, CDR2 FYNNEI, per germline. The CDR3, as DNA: TGTGCCAGCAGTGAACGAAGCGGGGGTACCGGGGAGCTGTTTTTT. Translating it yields CASSERSGGTGELFF.

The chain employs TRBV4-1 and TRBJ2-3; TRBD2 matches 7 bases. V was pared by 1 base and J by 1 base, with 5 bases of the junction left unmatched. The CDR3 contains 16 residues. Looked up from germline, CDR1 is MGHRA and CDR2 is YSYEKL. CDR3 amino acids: CASSQVWLAGTDTQYF. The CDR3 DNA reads TGCGCCAGCAGCCAAGTCTGGCTAGCGGGCACAGATACGCAGTATTTT.

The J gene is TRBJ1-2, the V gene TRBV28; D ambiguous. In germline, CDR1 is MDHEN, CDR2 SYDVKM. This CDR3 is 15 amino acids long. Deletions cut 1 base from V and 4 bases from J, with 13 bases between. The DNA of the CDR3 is TGTGCCAGCAGTTTATCATCGGGAGGAGCCTATGGCTACACCTTC. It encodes CASSLSSGGAYGYTF.

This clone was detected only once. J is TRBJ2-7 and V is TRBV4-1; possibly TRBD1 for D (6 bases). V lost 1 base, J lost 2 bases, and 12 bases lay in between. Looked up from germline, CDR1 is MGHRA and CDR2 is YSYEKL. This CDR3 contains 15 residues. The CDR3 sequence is CASSQVDRLPYEQYF. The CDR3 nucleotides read TGCGCCAGCAGCCAAGTCGACAGGTTACCCTACGAGCAGTACTTC.

CDR3: CASSYTIIRGFTEAFF. The DNA for the CDR3 is TGTGCCAGCAGTTACACGATTATTCGGGGTTTCACTGAAGCTTTCTTT. This rearrangement joins TRBV6-5 to TRBJ1-1, with no clear D. The ends were cut back, 2 bases at V and 4 bases at J, with 17 bases in the middle. Germline V gene sequence: CDR1 MNHEY, CDR2 SVGAGI. There are 16 residues in the CDR3.

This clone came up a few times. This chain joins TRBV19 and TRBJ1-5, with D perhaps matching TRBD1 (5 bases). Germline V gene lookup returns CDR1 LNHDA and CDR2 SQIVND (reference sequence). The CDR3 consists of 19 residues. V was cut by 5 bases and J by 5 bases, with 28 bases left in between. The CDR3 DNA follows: TGTGCCAGTAGTCCAACACCCGTGGCCGGGACTCAGGACGATCAGCCCCAGCATTTT. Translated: CASSPTPVAGTQDDQPQHF.

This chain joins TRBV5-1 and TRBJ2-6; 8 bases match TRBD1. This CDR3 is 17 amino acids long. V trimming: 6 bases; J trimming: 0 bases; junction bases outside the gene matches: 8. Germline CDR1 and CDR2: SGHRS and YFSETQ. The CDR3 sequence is CASIQGAGLSGANVLTF. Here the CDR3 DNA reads TGCGCCAGCATTCAGGGGGCGGGTCTCTCTGGGGCCAACGTCCTGACTTTC.

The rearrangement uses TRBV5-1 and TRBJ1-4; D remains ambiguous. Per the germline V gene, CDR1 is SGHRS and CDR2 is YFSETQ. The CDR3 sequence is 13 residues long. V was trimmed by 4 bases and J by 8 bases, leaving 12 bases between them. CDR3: CASSEVPGEKLFF. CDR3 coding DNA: TGCGCCAGCAGCGAGGTCCCTGGGGAAAAACTGTTTTTT.

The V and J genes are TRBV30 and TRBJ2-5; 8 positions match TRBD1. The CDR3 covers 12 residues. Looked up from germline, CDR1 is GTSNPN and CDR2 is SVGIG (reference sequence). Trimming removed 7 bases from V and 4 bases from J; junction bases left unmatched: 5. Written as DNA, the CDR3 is TGTGCCTTGGACAGGGATCGAGAGACCCAGTACTTC. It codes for CALDRDRETQYF.

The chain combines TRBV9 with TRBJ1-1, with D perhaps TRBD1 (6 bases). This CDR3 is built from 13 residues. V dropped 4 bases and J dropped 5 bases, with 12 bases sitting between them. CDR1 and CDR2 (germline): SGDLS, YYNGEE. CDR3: CASSPQGSTEAFF. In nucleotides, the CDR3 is TGTGCCAGCAGCCCCCAGGGGAGTACTGAAGCTTTCTTT.

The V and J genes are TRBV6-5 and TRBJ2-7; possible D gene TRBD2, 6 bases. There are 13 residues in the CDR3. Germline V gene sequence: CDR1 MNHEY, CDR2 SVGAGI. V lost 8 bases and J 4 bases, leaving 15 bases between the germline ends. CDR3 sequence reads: CASGGTILYEQYF. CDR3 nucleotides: TGTGCCAGCGGCGGGACCATACTTTACGAGCAGTACTTC.

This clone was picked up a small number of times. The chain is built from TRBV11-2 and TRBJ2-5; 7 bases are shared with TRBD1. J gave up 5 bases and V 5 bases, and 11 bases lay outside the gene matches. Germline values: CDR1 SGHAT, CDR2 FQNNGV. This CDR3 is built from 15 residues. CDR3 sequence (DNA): TGTGCCAGCAGCCTAAGGACAGGAGTCCTTGAGACCCAGTACTTC. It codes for CASSLRTGVLETQYF.

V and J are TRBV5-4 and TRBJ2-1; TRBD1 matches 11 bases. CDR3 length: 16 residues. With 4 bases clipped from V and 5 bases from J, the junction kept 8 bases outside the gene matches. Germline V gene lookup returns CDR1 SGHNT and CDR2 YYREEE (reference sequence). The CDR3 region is CASSPGGDRGNNEQFF. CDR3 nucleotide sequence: TGTGCCAGCAGCCCAGGGGGGGACAGGGGGAACAATGAGCAGTTCTTC.

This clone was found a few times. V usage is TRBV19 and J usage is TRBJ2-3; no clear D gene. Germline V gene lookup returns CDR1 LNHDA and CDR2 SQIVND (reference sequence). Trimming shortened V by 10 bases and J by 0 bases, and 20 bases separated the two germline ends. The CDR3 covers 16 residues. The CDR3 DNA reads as TGTGCCACCAAACCGAATGCAGGTCGAAGCACAGATACGCAGTATTTT. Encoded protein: CATKPNAGRSTDTQYF.

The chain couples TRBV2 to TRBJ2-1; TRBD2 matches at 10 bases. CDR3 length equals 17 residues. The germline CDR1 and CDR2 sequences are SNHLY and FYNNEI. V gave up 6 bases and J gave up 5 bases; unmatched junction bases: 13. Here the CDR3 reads CASREFAASGGHNEQFF. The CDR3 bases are TGTGCCAGCAGAGAGTTCGCTGCTAGCGGGGGCCACAATGAGCAGTTCTTC.

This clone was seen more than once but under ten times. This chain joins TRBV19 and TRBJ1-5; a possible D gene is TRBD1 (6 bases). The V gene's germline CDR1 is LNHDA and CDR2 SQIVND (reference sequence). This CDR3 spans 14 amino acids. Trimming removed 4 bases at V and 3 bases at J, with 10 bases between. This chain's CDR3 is CASSTGQTNQPQHF. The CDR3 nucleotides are TGTGCCAGTAGTACTGGACAGACCAATCAGCCCCAGCATTTT.

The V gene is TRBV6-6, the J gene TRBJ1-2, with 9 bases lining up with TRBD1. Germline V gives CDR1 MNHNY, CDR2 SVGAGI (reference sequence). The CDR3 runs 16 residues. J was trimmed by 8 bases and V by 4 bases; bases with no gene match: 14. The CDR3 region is CASSSTDRGIFGGYTF. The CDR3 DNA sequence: TGTGCCAGCAGTTCTACGGACAGGGGAATTTTCGGGGGCTACACCTTC.

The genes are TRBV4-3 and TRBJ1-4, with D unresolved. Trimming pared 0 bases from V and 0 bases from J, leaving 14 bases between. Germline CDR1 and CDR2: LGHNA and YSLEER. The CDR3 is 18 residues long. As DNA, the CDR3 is TGCGCCAGCAGCCAAGACCGAGGTAAAGGTGCAACTAATGAAAAACTGTTTTTT. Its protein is CASSQDRGKGATNEKLFF.

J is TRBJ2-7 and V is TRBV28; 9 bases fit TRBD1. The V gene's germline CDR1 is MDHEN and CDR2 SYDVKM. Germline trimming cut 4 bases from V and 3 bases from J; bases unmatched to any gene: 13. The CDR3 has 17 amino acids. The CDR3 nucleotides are TGTGCCAGCAGTTCCCCAATTGGGACAGGGATCCTCTACGAGCAGTACTTC. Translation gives CASSSPIGTGILYEQYF.

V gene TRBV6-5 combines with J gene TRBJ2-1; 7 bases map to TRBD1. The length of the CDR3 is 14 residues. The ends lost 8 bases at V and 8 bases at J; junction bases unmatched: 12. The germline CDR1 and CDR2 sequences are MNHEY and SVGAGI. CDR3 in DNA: TGTGCCAGCGGAAGGGGACAGCCTCGCGATGAGCAGTTCTTC. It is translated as CASGRGQPRDEQFF.